These T cell receptor beta chains were read from a single sample in a study of CD8 T cells in ankylosing spondylitis. TCRdb itself ran the 5' RACE reads through MiXCR, one entry per CDR3 protein. Among 200,000 to 250,000 distinct CDR3 sequences listed, more than 25% were seen once. Material for sequencing was blood, either unsorted or a sorted T cell fraction (not recorded which). These receptors were collected from a male donor with ankylosing spondylitis or in good health (not recorded which). CDR3s include the opening cysteine and the closing phenylalanine or tryptophan. The D gene is left open where the match is weak. Not every row has a clone size; where given, it reads once, few, many or a size class.

J,D,length,size,V,DNA,CDR3
TRBJ1-3,NA,13,many,TRBV20-1,TGCAGTGCAAGAAACCCAGGGGGAAACACCATATATTTT,CSARNPGGNTIYF
TRBJ1-1,NA,15,many,TRBV12-3/TRBV12-4,TGTGCCAGCAGCTCCTTTTGGGACGAGAACACTGAAGCTTTCTTT,CASSSFWDENTEAFF
TRBJ2-5,NA,15,NA,TRBV20-1,TGCAGTGCTAGACCAGCGGTAGGGGCGGCAGAGACCCAGTACTTC,CSARPAVGAAETQYF
TRBJ2-3,NA,15,many,TRBV7-8,TGTGCCAGCAGCCTCAGGGAACTCCGCACAGATACGCAGTATTTT,CASSLRELRTDTQYF
TRBJ2-5,NA,17,few,TRBV19,TGTGCCAGTACCCCTTATTCGCCTGGGGCAGTCCAAGAGACCCAGTACTTC,CASTPYSPGAVQETQYF
TRBJ2-3,NA,13,many,TRBV7-2,TGTGCCAGCAGCACGGACTCGGCAGATACGCAGTATTTT,CASSTDSADTQYF
TRBJ2-7,TRBD1,15,many,TRBV5-1,TGCGCCAGCAGCTTGGATCAGGGGGCTTGGTACGAGCAGTACTTC,CASSLDQGAWYEQYF
TRBJ2-3,NA,15,many,TRBV2,TGTGCCAGCAGCGGACAGTTCGATAACACAGATACGCAGTATTTT,CASSGQFDNTDTQYF
TRBJ1-5,NA,14,NA,TRBV6-1,TGTGCCAGCAGTGAGCGGGAGGTACGCCAGCCCCAGCATTTT,CASSEREVRQPQHF
TRBJ2-3,TRBD2,18,few,TRBV10-3,TGTGCCATCAGGAGCTCCGAGACTAGCGGGAGGCTCACAGATACGCAGTATTTT,CAIRSSETSGRLTDTQYF
TRBJ2-3,TRBD1,15,NA,TRBV7-2,TGTGCCAGCAGCCACAGGGGGCGAAGCACAGATACGCAGTATTTT,CASSHRGRSTDTQYF
TRBJ2-1,TRBD2,16,NA,TRBV13,TGTGCCAGCAGCTTAGGCCTCTGGGAGGGCCGCAATGAGCAGTTCTTC,CASSLGLWEGRNEQFF
TRBJ1-3,NA,15,few,TRBV5-5,TGTGCCAGCAGAATGGACGGAAGATCTGGAAACACCATATATTTT,CASRMDGRSGNTIYF
TRBJ2-5,NA,12,many,TRBV28,TGTGCCAGCGGTACTAGCCGGGAGACCCAGTACTTC,CASGTSRETQYF
TRBJ1-3,NA,13,many,TRBV20-1,TGCAGTGCTAGTGAAGCTCTTGGAAACACCATATATTTT,CSASEALGNTIYF
TRBJ2-3,NA,12,many,TRBV20-1,TGCAGTGCGCTAGAGGCCACAGATACGCAGTATTTT,CSALEATDTQYF
TRBJ1-6,TRBD1,13,NA,TRBV5-1,TGCGCCAGCCAGGGACAGGATAATTCACCCCTCCACTTT,CASQGQDNSPLHF
TRBJ1-5,NA,16,many,TRBV20-1,TGCAGTGCTAGAGAGCGGGGAAAATATAGCAATCAGCCCCAGCATTTT,CSARERGKYSNQPQHF
TRBJ1-2,NA,15,many,TRBV12-3/TRBV12-4,TGTGCCAGCAGTCCCTCTGGGCGGGCTAACTATGGCTACACCTTC,CASSPSGRANYGYTF
TRBJ2-7,NA,14,NA,TRBV6-1,TGTGCCAGCAGGATACACGTGGGGGGATACGAGCAGTACTTC,CASRIHVGGYEQYF
TRBJ2-3,TRBD2,14,many,TRBV5-1,TGCGCCAGCTCCACTAGCGGCCCCACAGATACGCAGTATTTT,CASSTSGPTDTQYF
TRBJ2-2,NA,13,many,TRBV7-2,TGTGCCAGCAGCTCCACGAACACCGGGGAGCTGTTTTTT,CASSSTNTGELFF
TRBJ2-1,TRBD2,15,NA,TRBV10-3,TGTGCCATCAGTGAGTCCGGACTAGCGGACAATGAGCAGTTCTTC,CAISESGLADNEQFF
TRBJ1-5,TRBD1,13,NA,TRBV24-1,TGTGCCACCAGTACAGGGGGTAATCAGCCCCAGCATTTT,CATSTGGNQPQHF
TRBJ2-5,NA,14,NA,TRBV20-1,TGCAGTGCTAGAGATTCTGGTTCCGGAGAGACCCAGTACTTC,CSARDSGSGETQYF
TRBJ2-2,TRBD2,16,few,TRBV20-1,TGCAGTGCTAGAGACTTACTAGCGGGAGCCGCCGGGGAGCTGTTTTTT,CSARDLLAGAAGELFF
TRBJ2-7,TRBD1,13,few,TRBV6-1,TGTGCCAGCACCAGGACAGGGGGCTACGAGCAGTACTTC,CASTRTGGYEQYF
TRBJ2-1,TRBD2,14,NA,TRBV12-3/TRBV12-4,TGTGCCAGCAGTCATAGCGGGAGGACGACTGAGCAGTTCTTC,CASSHSGRTTEQFF
TRBJ2-1,TRBD1,15,NA,TRBV20-1,TGCAGTGCATGGACGGGGGACAGGGGTAGGAATGAGCAGTTCTTC,CSAWTGDRGRNEQFF
TRBJ2-6,NA,20,NA,TRBV15,TGTGCCACCAGCAGCGAACGAAGACGGGGCGTAGGCTCTGGGGCCAACGTCCTGACTTTC,CATSSERRRGVGSGANVLTF
TRBJ2-1,TRBD2,15,few,TRBV10-3,TGTGCCATCAGTGGGACTAGCGGATCTTACAATGAGCAGTTCTTC,CAISGTSGSYNEQFF
TRBJ2-5,NA,13,NA,TRBV5-5,TGTGCCAGCAGTCGAGGTGCCGAAGAGACCCAGTACTTC,CASSRGAEETQYF
TRBJ2-3,TRBD1,17,few,TRBV19,TGTGCCAGTAGTATGCTGGTCCCGGGACAGGGATCCGATACGCAGTATTTT,CASSMLVPGQGSDTQYF
TRBJ2-7,TRBD2,14,NA,TRBV6-2/TRBV6-3,TGTGCCAGCAGTTACGGCCTAGCGGGACGCGAGCAGTACTTC,CASSYGLAGREQYF
TRBJ1-1,NA,11,few,TRBV29-1,TGCAGCGTTGCCGGATTTGGTGAAGCTTTCTTT,CSVAGFGEAFF
TRBJ2-7,TRBD2,15,many,TRBV29-1,TGCAGCGTGGGGACTAGCCCGAACTCAGGAAACGAGCAGTACTTC,CSVGTSPNSGNEQYF
TRBJ2-1,NA,14,few,TRBV20-1,TGCAGTGCTAGTGTACTACGCACTCTTAATGAGCAGTTCTTC,CSASVLRTLNEQFF
TRBJ1-2,NA,10,NA,TRBV20-1,TGCAGTGCTAGAGATAAGGACTACACCTTC,CSARDKDYTF
TRBJ2-2,NA,14,NA,TRBV29-1,TGCAGCGTTGGCCAGGGAGCGAACACCGGGGAGCTGTTTTTT,CSVGQGANTGELFF
TRBJ2-1,NA,13,NA,TRBV29-1,TGCAGCGTACAAGCTCGGGTTCGCAATGAGCAGTTCTTC,CSVQARVRNEQFF
TRBJ2-1,NA,9,once,TRBV5-1,TGCGAGACCTACAATGAGCAGTTCTTC,CETYNEQFF
TRBJ2-4,NA,15,NA,TRBV20-1,TGCAGTGCTAGCTCCCAGGGACTAGCCAAAAACATTCAGTACTTC,CSASSQGLAKNIQYF